The TCR beta chain described here comes from a study of beta chain features in type 1 diabetes. Study-wide results and caveats: All four CD4+ subsets of Type 1 diabetes patients contained TCRB CDR3s that were moderately but significantly shorter. In comparison with healthy donors, patients had naive, central memory and Treg TCRB repertoires that appeared more similar.

Reverse transcribing all isolated RNA meant expressed TCRB transcripts were sequenced. Clones were read by immunoSEQ multiplex PCR, and TCRdb kept only the in-frame ones, dropping some. This sample carries 150,000 to 200,000 clones, 50% to 70% of them seen once, and the ten largest clones take 0.08% to 0.09%. On this clone: What it binds is not known.

Germline values: CDR1 SEHNR, CDR2 FQNEAQ (reference sequence). The V end lost 6 bases, the J end lost 3 bases, and 11 bases lay between the germline ends. This CDR3 comprises 14 residues. CD4+ cells of the naive, central memory, regulatory and stem cell-like memory types were sorted via CD45RO/CCR7/CD25/CD127/CD95/CD27. The receptor's source is a man aged 25-45 years with type 1 diabetes. The chain couples TRBV7-9 to TRBJ1-4, with D possibly matching TRBD1 (5 bases). Source material: naive CD4+ T cells from blood. The CDR3 is CASRLGGANEKLFF. The DNA of the CDR3 is TGTGCCAGCAGACTCGGGGGTGCTAATGAAAAACTGTTTTTT.